The 32 T cell receptor beta chains below come from one sample, sequenced in a study of ipilimumab plus nivolumab after autologous stem cell transplantation. Profiled with immunoSEQ multiplex PCR; TCRdb holds only in-frame clones, not every one. The profile covers 15,000 to 20,000 clones, with around 81% appearing a single time and about 21% taken by the ten largest. Sequenced material: PBMCs, taken in a trial of ipilimumab plus nivolumab as post-transplant consolidation. Receptor source: a male donor with diffuse large B-cell lymphoma.

CDR3 in amino acids: CASSVDRGPNNEQFF. CDR3 sequence (DNA): TGTGCCAGCAGTGTTGACAGGGGTCCCAACAATGAGCAGTTCTTC. The V gene is TRBV6-4, the J gene TRBJ2-1; 8 positions match TRBD1. Unmatched junction bases numbered 7, after V lost 4 bases and J lost 5 bases. This CDR3 is built from 15 residues. CDR1 is MRHNA and CDR2 is SNTAGT in the germline V gene.

This chain connects TRBV28 to TRBJ2-7; a possible D gene is TRBD2 (5 bases). Germline CDR1 MDHEN, CDR2 SYDVKM. Trimming cost V 4 bases and J 0 bases, with 13 bases left between them. The CDR3 extends over 15 amino acids. The CDR3 loop reads CASSSPGYLSYEQYF. The CDR3, as DNA: TGTGCCAGCAGTTCCCCGGGATATCTCTCCTACGAGCAGTACTTC.

This CDR3 reads CASSVAGLNTGELFF. CDR3 DNA: TGTGCCAGCAGCGTAGCGGGGCTGAACACCGGGGAGCTGTTTTTT. The V call is TRBV9, the J call TRBJ2-2; D assignment may be TRBD1 or TRBD2 (5 bases each). CDR1 and CDR2 (germline): SGDLS, YYNGEE. V was clipped by 0 bases and J by 1 base, with 7 bases between them. The CDR3 is 15 residues long.

V gene TRBV7-2 combines with J gene TRBJ2-1; 12 bases are shared with TRBD2. V gave up 5 bases and J gave up 7 bases; unmatched junction bases: 9. Per the germline V gene, CDR1 is SGHTA and CDR2 is FQGNSA. The CDR3 length is 16 residues. As DNA, the CDR3 is TGTGCCAGCAGCCCTGGACTAGCGGGGACTAGAAATGAGCAGTTCTTC. Amino acid sequence: CASSPGLAGTRNEQFF.

The chain carries TRBV19 and TRBJ2-5, with 12 bases aligning to TRBD2. The CDR3 covers 15 residues. Germline V gene sequence: CDR1 LNHDA, CDR2 SQIVND (reference sequence). Losses at the gene ends were 4 bases for V and 7 bases for J; bases not matched to a gene: 7. CDR3 in amino acids: CASSRGTSGSVTQYF. The CDR3 nucleotides are TGTGCCAGTAGTAGGGGGACTAGCGGGTCAGTGACCCAGTACTTC.

The genes are TRBV19 and TRBJ2-7, with D perhaps matching TRBD1 or TRBD2 (5 bases each). This CDR3 is built from 11 residues. V lost 5 bases to trimming and J lost 3 bases, with 5 bases between them. Germline V gene lookup returns CDR1 LNHDA and CDR2 SQIVND (reference sequence). In DNA, the CDR3 is TGTGCCAGTAGTGGGGGCTACGAGCAGTACTTC. Protein: CASSGGYEQYF.

The V gene is TRBV15, the J gene TRBJ2-3; no reliable D call. Germline V lookup: CDR1 LNHNV, CDR2 YYDKDF (reference sequence). Trimming took off 4 bases at V and 2 bases at J, with 25 bases between the two ends. The CDR3 sequence is 19 residues long. The CDR3, as DNA: TGTGCCACCAGCACCGATACCGCCCTAGGGCTTCCTTACACAGATACGCAGTATTTT. It encodes CATSTDTALGLPYTDTQYF.

This sequence joins TRBV28 and TRBJ2-4; D unresolved. Trimming cost V 4 bases and J 0 bases, with 10 bases left between them. The germline V gene has CDR1 MDHEN and CDR2 SYDVKM. The CDR3 is 15 amino acids. CDR3 sequence (DNA): TGTGCCAGCAGTTCCCAAGGGCTAGCCAAAAACATTCAGTACTTC. This translates into CASSSQGLAKNIQYF.

The rearrangement uses TRBV7-2 and TRBJ1-5, with a weak D call TRBD1 (5 bases). There are 15 residues in the CDR3. Germline CDR1 reads SGHTA; CDR2 reads FQGNSA. Between the trimmed V and J ends, which lost 1 base and 1 base, there was a span of 8 bases. CDR3 residues: CASSLVGGSNQPQHF. CDR3 nucleotides: TGTGCCAGCAGCTTAGTTGGGGGGAGCAATCAGCCCCAGCATTTT.

The chain carries TRBV6-5 and TRBJ2-1; 10 positions match TRBD2. From germline, CDR1 is MNHEY and CDR2 SVGAGI. The CDR3 runs to 16 residues. V was pared by 0 bases and J by 8 bases, with 7 bases of the junction left unmatched. The CDR3 nucleotides are TGTGCCAGCAGTTACTCGGGGACTAGCGATCGGCATGAGCAGTTCTTC. Translated: CASSYSGTSDRHEQFF.

This sequence joins TRBV30 and TRBJ2-2, with 10 nucleotides matching TRBD1. This CDR3 is 18 amino acids long. Germline values: CDR1 GTSNPN, CDR2 SVGIG (reference sequence). V shed 0 bases and J 3 bases; nucleotides not matched to a gene: 10. The CDR3, as DNA: TGTGCCTGGAGTGTATGGGACAGGGGCCTTTCGGACACCGGGGAGCTGTTTTTT. Its protein is CAWSVWDRGLSDTGELFF. Combining the CDR3 with reference TRBV30 and TRBJ2-2 gives the whole variable domain SQTIHQWPATLVQPVGSPLSLECTVEGTSNPNLYWYRQAAGRGLQLLFYSVGIGQISSEVPQNLSASRPQDRQFILSSKKLLLSDSGFYLCAWSVWDRGLSDTGELFFGEGSRLTVL.

J is TRBJ2-3 and V is TRBV11-1; D is perhaps TRBD1 (6 bases). Germline V gives CDR1 SGHAT, CDR2 FQDESV (reference sequence). The V gene lost 4 bases and the J gene lost 1 base, with 9 bases spanning the gap. CDR3 length: 14 amino acids. CDR3 nucleotide sequence: TGTGCCAGCAGCTCTGGGGGCGGCACAGATACGCAGTATTTT. It translates to CASSSGGGTDTQYF.

The chain employs TRBV25-1 and TRBJ1-6, with D tentatively TRBD1 (5 bases). The germline V and J ends were trimmed by 6 bases and 6 bases, with 12 bases remaining between them. The CDR3 is 14 amino acids. Germline V gene lookup returns CDR1 MGHDK and CDR2 SYGVNS. The CDR3 loop reads CASSGGTANSPLHF. The CDR3 bases are TGTGCCAGCAGCGGCGGGACGGCTAATTCACCCCTCCACTTT.

The gene calls are TRBV9 and TRBJ2-3; the match to TRBD2 covers 10 bases. The CDR3 sequence is 17 residues long. Germline assignment: CDR1 SGDLS and CDR2 YYNGEE. The V and J ends lost 3 bases and 4 bases, in that order; junction bases with no gene match: 11. The CDR3: CASSERAGGMGADTQYF. As DNA, the CDR3 is TGTGCCAGCAGCGAGAGAGCGGGGGGGATGGGTGCAGATACGCAGTATTTT.

The chain couples TRBV2 to TRBJ1-5, with a possible D match to TRBD1 (6 bases). The ends were cut back, 6 bases at V and 3 bases at J, with 18 bases in the middle. This CDR3 has 16 amino acids. The germline V gene encodes CDR1 SNHLY and CDR2 FYNNEI. The CDR3: CASSGRDIRANQPQHF. The CDR3 nucleotides read TGTGCCAGCAGCGGTCGGGACATTCGGGCCAATCAGCCCCAGCATTTT.

The chain has TRBV27 and TRBJ1-6; tentatively, D is TRBD1 (5 bases). From germline, CDR1 is MNHEY and CDR2 SMNVEV (reference sequence). CDR3 length: 12 amino acids. The V end lost 7 bases, the J end lost 10 bases, and 11 bases lay between the germline ends. The CDR3 spells CASTTGDSPLHF. The CDR3 DNA reads TGTGCCAGCACCACGGGGGACTCACCCCTCCACTTT.

The chain carries TRBV27 and TRBJ2-1, with D maybe TRBD1 (6 bases). The CDR3 extends over 14 amino acids. V lost 3 bases and J lost 4, with 10 bases in between. Germline V CDR1 and CDR2: MNHEY, SMNVEV (reference sequence). CDR3 sequence (DNA): TGTGCCAGCAGTTTCTCAGGACAGTACAATGAGCAGTTCTTC. Its translation: CASSFSGQYNEQFF.

The CDR3 DNA reads as TGTGCCAGCAGCCAAGATGATAGCGGGGTGCTTGAGACCCAGTACTTC. Residues: CASSQDDSGVLETQYF. V is TRBV4-2 and J is TRBJ2-5; TRBD2 agrees at 8 bases. The V gene's germline CDR1 is LGHNA and CDR2 YNFKEQ. J was trimmed by 5 bases and V by 0 bases; bases with no gene match: 8. This CDR3 comprises 16 residues.

This chain joins TRBV6-4 and TRBJ2-5; TRBD1 agrees at 8 bases. V lost 6 bases, J lost 0 bases, and 3 bases stayed unmatched. The CDR3 length is 14 residues. Germline V gene lookup returns CDR1 MRHNA and CDR2 SNTAGT. The CDR3 loop is CASRKDRDQETQYF. The CDR3 bases are TGTGCCAGCAGAAAGGACAGGGACCAAGAGACCCAGTACTTC.

The rearrangement uses TRBV2 and TRBJ2-7, with 10 bases identical to TRBD1. CDR1 is SNHLY and CDR2 is FYNNEI in the germline V gene. The CDR3 extends over 15 amino acids. V dropped 6 bases and J dropped 3; count of bases not matched to a gene: 8. CDR3 sequence (DNA): TGTGCCAGCAGGGTGACAGGGGGCGGTTACTACGAGCAGTACTTC. It translates to CASRVTGGGYYEQYF. The variable domain in full, completed from reference TRBV2 and TRBJ2-7, reads EPEVTQTPSHQVTQMGQEVILRCVPISNHLYFYWYRQILGQKVEFLVSFYNNEISEKSEIFDDQFSVERPDGSNFTLKIRSTKLEDSAMYFCASRVTGGGYYEQYFGPGTRLTVT.

This clone came up once. The rearrangement uses TRBV9 and TRBJ1-6, with 8 bases fitting TRBD1. V was pared by 4 bases and J by 7 bases, with 7 bases of the junction left unmatched. CDR1 is SGDLS and CDR2 is YYNGEE in the germline V gene. This CDR3 has 15 amino acids. The CDR3 protein is CASSLRTGTNSPLHF. CDR3 nucleotides: TGTGCCAGCAGCCTCCGGACAGGGACGAATTCACCCCTCCACTTT.

The chain carries TRBV5-5 and TRBJ1-2; D is perhaps TRBD1 (6 bases). The germline CDR1 and CDR2 sequences are SGHKS and YYEKEE (reference sequence). The CDR3 extends over 13 amino acids. V lost 2 bases and J 3 bases, leaving 8 bases between the germline ends. This CDR3 reads CASSLQGDYGYTF. The CDR3 DNA reads TGTGCCAGCAGCTTACAGGGAGACTATGGCTACACCTTC.

CDR3 region: CASSLFTGELFF. CDR3 nucleotides: TGTGCCAGCAGCTTGTTCACCGGGGAGCTGTTTTTT. The rearrangement links TRBV5-6 to TRBJ2-2; D is undetermined. Germline assignment: CDR1 SGHDT and CDR2 YYEEEE. The ends were cut back, 1 base at V and 4 bases at J, with 2 bases in the middle. The CDR3 runs 12 residues. Variable domain in full (rest from reference TRBV5-6 and TRBJ2-2): DAGVTQSPTHLIKTRGQQVTLRCSPKSGHDTVSWYQQALGQGPQFIFQYYEEEERQRGNFPDRFSGHQFPNYSSELNVNALLLGDSALYLCASSLFTGELFFGEGSRLTVL.

A remark on this clone: This same CDR3 is encoded by further DNA sequences in the sample. The V call is TRBV6-5, the J call TRBJ1-5; maybe TRBD1 (6 bases). CDR3 size: 13 residues. CDR1 is MNHEY, CDR2 SVGAGI, per germline. Trimming pared 4 bases from V and 7 bases from J, leaving 11 bases between. For the CDR3, the DNA is TGTGCCAGCAGTTTAGACAGGTACCAGCCCCAGCATTTT. It codes for CASSLDRYQPQHF.

V and J are TRBV7-2 and TRBJ1-6, with D unclear. Between the trimmed V and J ends, which lost 1 base and 6 bases, there was a span of 4 bases. The germline CDR1 and CDR2 sequences are SGHTA and FQGNSA. This CDR3 region has 13 residues. CDR3 residues: CASSLDSNSPLHF. The CDR3 DNA sequence: TGTGCCAGCAGCTTAGACAGTAATTCACCCCTCCACTTT.

Comments on this clone: At one end the junction does not follow the germline gene, possibly because of a read error. The rearrangement links TRBV5-6 to TRBJ2-2; weak D call: TRBD1 (6 bases). The germline V gene encodes CDR1 SGHDT and CDR2 YYEEEE. The CDR3 extends over 16 amino acids. The CDR3: CASSLRQARRTRELFF. The CDR3 DNA is TGTGCCAGCAGCTTACGACAGGCCCGTCGCACCCGGGAGCTGTTTTTT.

The rearrangement uses TRBV10-3 and TRBJ2-5; no clear D. The J call may be mistaken, given a closer DNA end match to TRBJ2-7. The CDR3 sequence is 14 residues long. Per the germline V gene, CDR1 is ENHRY and CDR2 is SYGVKD. The CDR3 DNA is TGTGCCATCAGTGCGGCTATAGGGTCCTACGAGCAGTACTTC. Encoded protein: CAISAAIGSYEQYF.

The CDR3 sequence: CASSLFGGGAQETQYF. The CDR3 DNA sequence: TGCGCCAGCAGCTTGTTTGGCGGGGGGGCTCAAGAGACCCAGTACTTC. This chain connects TRBV5-1 to TRBJ2-5; TRBD2 matches at 9 bases. Germline CDR1 reads SGHRS; CDR2 reads YFSETQ. V shed 1 base and J 2 bases; nucleotides not matched to a gene: 6. The CDR3 sequence is 16 residues long.

This clone was detected once. The chain recombines TRBV4-2 with TRBJ2-3; TRBD2 aligns across 9 bases. The CDR3 has 17 amino acids. From germline, CDR1 is LGHNA and CDR2 YNFKEQ. With 1 base clipped from V and 4 bases from J, the junction kept 9 bases outside the gene matches. DNA of the CDR3: TGTGCCAGCAGCCAAGGGAGGACTAGCGCCGTGTCAGATACGCAGTATTTT. Translation gives CASSQGRTSAVSDTQYF.

The chain joins TRBV2 to TRBJ2-7; tentative D call: TRBD2 (5 bases). The CDR3 is 15 residues long. V lost 3 bases and J 6 bases, leaving 18 bases between the germline ends. Germline assignment: CDR1 SNHLY and CDR2 FYNNEI. The CDR3 nucleotides read TGTGCCAGCAGTGACTACGGACTTCCTGCGAGCGAGCAGTACTTC. Its protein product is CASSDYGLPASEQYF.

The rearrangement links TRBV11-1 to TRBJ2-7; TRBD1 matches at 10 bases. This CDR3 has 16 amino acids. Unmatched junction bases numbered 6, after V lost 1 base and J lost 3 bases. In germline, CDR1 is SGHAT, CDR2 FQDESV (reference sequence). CDR3 coding DNA: TGTGCCAGCAGCTTAGGGAGACAGGGGGCGGTCTACGAGCAGTACTTC. This sequence encodes CASSLGRQGAVYEQYF.

In its sample, this clone was seen once. This rearrangement joins TRBV19 to TRBJ1-2; a possible D gene is TRBD1 (6 bases). Looked up from germline, CDR1 is LNHDA and CDR2 is SQIVND (reference sequence). V dropped 1 base and J dropped 7 bases, with 10 bases sitting between them. The CDR3 sequence is 13 residues long. CDR3 nucleotide sequence: TGTGCCAGTAGTATAGCGGGGGGCTCTGGCTACACCTTC. Its protein is CASSIAGGSGYTF.